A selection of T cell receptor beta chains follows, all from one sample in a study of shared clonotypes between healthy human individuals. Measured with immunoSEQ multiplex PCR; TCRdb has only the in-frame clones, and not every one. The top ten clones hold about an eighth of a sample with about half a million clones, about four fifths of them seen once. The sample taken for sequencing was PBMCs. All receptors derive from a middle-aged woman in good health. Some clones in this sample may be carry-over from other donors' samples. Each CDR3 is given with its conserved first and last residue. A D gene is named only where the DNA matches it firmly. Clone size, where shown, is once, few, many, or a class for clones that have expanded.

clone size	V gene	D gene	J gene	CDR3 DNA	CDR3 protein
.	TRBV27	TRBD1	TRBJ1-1	TGTGCCAGCAGTTTAAACAGGGGGCGATCCCCGGGCACTGAAGCTTTCTTT	CASSLNRGRSPGTEAFF
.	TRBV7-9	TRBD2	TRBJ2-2	TGTGCCAGCAGCCCACCGGGACTAGCGGGCACCGGGGAGCTGTTTTTT	CASSPPGLAGTGELFF
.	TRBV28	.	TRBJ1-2	TGTGCCAGCGGTCCCCCATCTAGCTATGGCTACACCTTC	CASGPPSSYGYTF
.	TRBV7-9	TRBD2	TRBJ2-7	TGTGCCAGCAGCTTAGCCGTTAGCGGGAGTAACCACGAGCAGTACTTC	CASSLAVSGSNHEQYF
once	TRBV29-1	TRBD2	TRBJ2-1	TGCAGCGTTGAAGAGGGGGTAGCGGGAGGATGGCAGTTCTTC	CSVEEGVAGGWQFF
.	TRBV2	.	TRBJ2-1	TGTGCCAGTGCAGTGATCCAAGGGAATGAGCAGTTCTTC	CASAVIQGNEQFF
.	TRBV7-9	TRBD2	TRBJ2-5	TGTGCCAGCAGCCAATTCGCGGGAGACGGCTGGTACTTC	CASSQFAGDGWYF
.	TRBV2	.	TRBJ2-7	TGTGCCAGCAGTGGATTGGCAGGGGTGGGGCTCTACGAGCAGTACTTC	CASSGLAGVGLYEQYF
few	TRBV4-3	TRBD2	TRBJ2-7	TGCGCCAGCAGCCAAGATTTAACTAGCGGGGCCTACGAGCAGTACTTC	CASSQDLTSGAYEQYF
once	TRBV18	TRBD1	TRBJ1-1	TGTGCCAGCTCTAGGGGACAGGCTCCGAACACTGAAGCTTTCTTT	CASSRGQAPNTEAFF
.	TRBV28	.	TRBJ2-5	TGTGCCAGCAGTTTGTGGGACGGCGGCCAAGAGACCCAGTACTTC	CASSLWDGGQETQYF
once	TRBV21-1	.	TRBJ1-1	TGTGCCAGCAGCAAAACCCCACTAGGAGGGGTCCCCCCCTCAGGGACTGAAGCTTTCTTT	CASSKTPLGGVPPSGTEAFF
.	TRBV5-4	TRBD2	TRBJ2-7	TGTGCCAGCAGCGCGGGAGGGACTAACTCCCCCTACGAGCAGTACTTC	CASSAGGTNSPYEQYF
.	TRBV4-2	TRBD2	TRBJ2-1	TGTGCCAGCAGCCAAGATTGGGTGCGAGCTAGCGGGAACAATGAGCAGTTCTTC	CASSQDWVRASGNNEQFF
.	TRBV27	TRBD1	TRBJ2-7	TGTGCCAGCAGACTGACAGGGGACGGATCCTACGAGCAGTACTTC	CASRLTGDGSYEQYF
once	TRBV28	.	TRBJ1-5	TGTGCCAGCAGTTTAGGAGGCAGGGTTTATCAGCCCCAGCATTTT	CASSLGGRVYQPQHF
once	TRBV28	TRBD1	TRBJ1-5	TGTGCCAGCAGTGCCGGGGGACAGACCAGTAGCAATCAGCCCCAGCATTTT	CASSAGGQTSSNQPQHF
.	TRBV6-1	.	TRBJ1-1	TGTGCCAGCAGTCGTAGGGAAGGGGACGCTGAAGCTTTCTTT	CASSRREGDAEAFF
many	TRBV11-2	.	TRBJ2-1	TGTGCCAGCAGCTTAATGGTCGGGGGAAACAATGAGCAGTTCTTC	CASSLMVGGNNEQFF
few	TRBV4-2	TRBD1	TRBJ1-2	TGTGCCAGCAGCCAAGATGGGGCAGGGGGCGCCGGCTATGGCTACACCTTC	CASSQDGAGGAGYGYTF
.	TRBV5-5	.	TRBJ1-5	TGTGCCAGCAGCTTGGTAGGGGATCAGCCCCAGCATTTT	CASSLVGDQPQHF
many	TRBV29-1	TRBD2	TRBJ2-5	TGCAGCGTTTGGACTAGCGGGAGGCCTCGCCAAGAGACCCAGTACTTC	CSVWTSGRPRQETQYF
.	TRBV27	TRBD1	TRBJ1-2	TGTGCCAGCAGTACGACAGGGGTAAATGGCTACACCTTC	CASSTTGVNGYTF
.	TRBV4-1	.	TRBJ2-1	TGCGCCAGCAGCCCCGGCTGGGGTAAGGGCAATGAGCAGTTCTTC	CASSPGWGKGNEQFF
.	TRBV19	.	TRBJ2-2	TGTGCCAGTAGTGCCAGCAGCGGGGAGCTGTTTTTT	CASSASSGELFF
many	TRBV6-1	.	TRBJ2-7	TGTGCCAGTGGAAGGGAGTACGAGCAGTACTTC	CASGREYEQYF
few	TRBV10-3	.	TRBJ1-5	TGTGCCATCAGTGGTGAAGACGGCACCAATCAGCCCCAGCATTTT	CAISGEDGTNQPQHF
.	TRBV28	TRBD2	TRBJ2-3	TGTGCCAGCAGTTTTTGGGCTAGCGGGAGTCACACAGATACGCAGTATTTT	CASSFWASGSHTDTQYF
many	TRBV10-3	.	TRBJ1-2	TGTGCCATCGGGGCGGTTGGAGGAGGCTACACCTTC	CAIGAVGGGYTF
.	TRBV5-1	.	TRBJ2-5	TGCGCCAGCAGCTTGGGGGAAACAGAGACCCAGTACTTC	CASSLGETETQYF